This is a list of T cell receptor beta chains from one sample in a study of siplizumab effects on memory and regulatory T cells. The protocol was immunoSEQ multiplex PCR, while the TCRdb copy is restricted to in-frame clones and leaves out a portion. Of 17,000 or so clones in the sample, 45% to 60% were seen once. Antigens for these TCRs are unknown. The sequencing sample was made of CFSE-low (dividing) CD4+ T cells sorted from an allogeneic mixed lymphocyte reaction. The receptor source for this set is a human donor in good health; the cells came from an allogeneic mixed lymphocyte reaction. CDR3s include the opening cysteine and the closing phenylalanine or tryptophan. A D gene is named only where the DNA matches it firmly. Clone sizes are given selectively: once, few, many, or a class where the clone is expanded.

V: TRBV10-3
size: medium-sized
J: TRBJ1-2
D: .
DNA: TGTGCCATCAGTGAGTCGACGGGGGTCTATGGCTACACCTTC
CDR3: CAISESTGVYGYTF

V: TRBV5-4
size: .
J: TRBJ2-7
D: .
DNA: TGTGCCAGCAGCAAAGACAGATTCGAGCAGTACTTC
CDR3: CASSKDRFEQYF

V: TRBV18
size: .
J: TRBJ2-7
D: TRBD1
DNA: TGTGCCAGCTCACCACCGGGGACAGGGGGGGTGCAGTACTTC
CDR3: CASSPPGTGGVQYF

V: TRBV19
size: few
J: TRBJ1-1
D: TRBD1
DNA: TGTGCCAGTAGTATGTTAACCGGTCAGGGGGACACTGAAGCTTTCTTT
CDR3: CASSMLTGQGDTEAFF

V: TRBV6-5
size: .
J: TRBJ2-7
D: TRBD1
DNA: TGTGCCAGCAGTTCCCGGACAGGGGGCTCCTACGAGCAGTACTTC
CDR3: CASSSRTGGSYEQYF

V: TRBV18
size: medium-sized
J: TRBJ2-7
D: .
DNA: TGTGCCAGCTCCCCTAGTCTCTACGAGCAGTACTTC
CDR3: CASSPSLYEQYF

V: TRBV6-4
size: .
J: TRBJ1-1
D: .
DNA: TGTGCCAGCAGTATACAGATGAACACTGAAGCTTTCTTT
CDR3: CASSIQMNTEAFF

V: TRBV2
size: .
J: TRBJ2-5
D: .
DNA: TGTGCCAGCAGTGTAGGACAAGGCCAAGAGACCCAGTACTTC
CDR3: CASSVGQGQETQYF

V: TRBV7-3
size: .
J: TRBJ1-3
D: .
DNA: TGTGCCAGCAGCTCGAGGGGAGGGTTTAAGGGAAACACCATATATTTT
CDR3: CASSSRGGFKGNTIYF

V: TRBV6-5
size: .
J: TRBJ2-5
D: .
DNA: TGTGCCAGCAGTTCCGGAGAGGGCGAGACCCAGTACTTC
CDR3: CASSSGEGETQYF

V: TRBV6-5
size: .
J: TRBJ2-3
D: TRBD1
DNA: TGTGCCAGCAGTTCCCGGGACAGGGGCCCCACAGATACGCAGTATTTT
CDR3: CASSSRDRGPTDTQYF

V: TRBV19
size: .
J: TRBJ2-2
D: TRBD1
DNA: TGTGCCAGTAGTAACTCGCTGGGACAGGGTCTCACCGGGGAGCTGTTTTTT
CDR3: CASSNSLGQGLTGELFF

V: TRBV20-1
size: few
J: TRBJ1-4
D: .
DNA: TGCAGTGCGCAGGATGAAAAACTGTTTTTT
CDR3: CSAQDEKLFF